A selection of T cell receptor beta chains follows, all from one sample in a study of CD8+ T cells in alopecia areata. The protocol was immunoSEQ multiplex PCR, while the TCRdb copy is restricted to in-frame clones and leaves out a portion. Found here are fewer than 250,000 clones, approximately 38% of them singletons; the top ten hold almost 0.5%. The sequencing here drew on CD4+ T cells sorted from blood, taken at approximately week 30, from a patient treated with tofacitinib. The receptor source for this set is a human donor with alopecia areata. Each CDR3 is given with its conserved first and last residue. A D gene is named only where the DNA matches it firmly. Size is omitted from some rows. Given values are once, few, many or a class for expanded clones.

clone_size	d_call	v_call	j_call	cdr3_aa	cdr3_nt
few	.	TRBV6-5	TRBJ2-7	CASSYRQATEQYF	TGTGCCAGCAGTTACAGGCAGGCCACCGAGCAGTACTTC
few	TRBD1	TRBV4-2	TRBJ1-1	CASSHDTDRENTEAFF	TGTGCCAGCAGCCATGACACGGACAGGGAGAACACTGAAGCTTTCTTT
.	.	TRBV2	TRBJ1-2	CASSEAGRGVYGYTF	TGTGCCAGCAGTGAAGCGGGCCGAGGGGTCTATGGCTACACCTTC
.	.	TRBV30	TRBJ1-2	CALERSYGYTF	TGTGCCCTCGAAAGGAGCTATGGCTACACCTTC
.	TRBD2	TRBV4-1	TRBJ2-5	CASSQVAGGREETQYF	TGCGCCAGCAGCCAAGTAGCGGGGGGACGAGAGGAGACCCAGTACTTC
few	TRBD2	TRBV7-2	TRBJ2-3	CASSLFSSGGAADTQYF	TGTGCCAGCAGCCTCTTCTCTAGCGGGGGGGCCGCAGATACGCAGTATTTT
.	TRBD1	TRBV29-1	TRBJ2-3	CSVDPQGESDTQYF	TGCAGCGTTGATCCCCAGGGGGAATCGGATACGCAGTATTTT
.	TRBD2	TRBV7-8	TRBJ2-3	CASSPGTRGDTQYF	TGTGCCAGCAGCCCGGGGACTAGGGGGGATACGCAGTATTTT
few	.	TRBV7-9	TRBJ2-5	CASSRSSGETQYF	TGTGCCAGCAGCCGCTCGAGCGGGGAGACCCAGTACTTC
.	TRBD2	TRBV30	TRBJ2-2	CAWSVLAGLTGELFF	TGTGCCTGGAGTGTGCTAGCGGGACTCACCGGGGAGCTGTTTTTT
.	TRBD1	TRBV9	TRBJ1-4	CASRATGATNEKLFF	TGTGCCAGCAGAGCAACAGGGGCAACTAATGAAAAACTGTTTTTT
few	.	TRBV6-1	TRBJ2-6	CASSVHGANVLTF	TGTGCCAGCAGTGTTCACGGGGCCAACGTCCTGACTTTC
.	TRBD2	TRBV30	TRBJ2-5	CAWSVPAGTSRTGETQYF	TGTGCCTGGAGTGTACCGGCTGGGACTAGCAGGACGGGAGAGACCCAGTACTTC
.	.	TRBV11-2	TRBJ2-1	CASSLTGLDEQFF	TGTGCCAGCAGCTTAACGGGTTTGGATGAGCAGTTCTTC
.	TRBD1	TRBV30	TRBJ1-5	CAWSGDRVLQPQHF	TGTGCCTGGAGTGGGGACAGGGTGTTACAGCCCCAGCATTTT
few	.	TRBV6-5	TRBJ1-2	CASRADYGYTF	TGTGCCAGCAGGGCGGATTATGGCTACACCTTC
few	.	TRBV4-1	TRBJ2-7	CASSQELGGAEQYF	TGCGCCAGCAGCCAAGAATTAGGCGGCGCGGAGCAGTACTTC
few	.	TRBV29-1	TRBJ1-6	CSVRTGRLNSPLHF	TGCAGCGTTCGTACAGGGAGGTTGAATTCACCCCTCCACTTT
few	.	TRBV11-2	TRBJ2-7	CASGIRLTSYEQYF	TGTGCCAGCGGTATACGTTTAACCTCCTACGAGCAGTACTTC
few	TRBD2	TRBV5-1	TRBJ2-1	CATRAGDHYNEQFF	TGCGCCACCAGAGCGGGAGACCACTACAATGAGCAGTTCTTC
once	TRBD2	TRBV5-1	TRBJ2-7	CASSSGLAGGSSYEQYF	TGCGCCAGCAGCTCCGGACTAGCGGGAGGCTCCTCCTACGAGCAGTACTTC
few	TRBD1	TRBV6-5	TRBJ1-1	CASSGTGTNTEAFF	TGTGCCAGCAGTGGGACAGGGACGAACACTGAAGCTTTCTTT
few	TRBD2	TRBV30	TRBJ2-4	CAWASGRLADGKNIQYF	TGTGCCTGGGCTAGCGGGAGGCTCGCCGATGGTAAAAACATTCAGTACTTC
.	.	TRBV7-2	TRBJ2-7	CASSLMGHQSSYEQYF	TGTGCCAGCAGCTTAATGGGTCACCAAAGCTCCTACGAGCAGTACTTC
.	TRBD1	TRBV25-1	TRBJ1-2	CASSAGGQQYGYTF	TGTGCCAGCAGTGCCGGGGGACAGCAGTATGGCTACACCTTC
.	TRBD2	TRBV30	TRBJ2-3	CAWKRGGSTDTQYF	TGTGCCTGGAAGCGGGGGGGTAGCACAGATACGCAGTATTTT
.	.	TRBV7-8	TRBJ2-7	CASSLGGNSYEQYF	TGTGCCAGCAGCCTAGGGGGGAACTCCTACGAGCAGTACTTC
.	.	TRBV30	TRBJ1-2	CAWSVSSYGYTF	TGTGCCTGGAGTGTAAGCTCCTATGGCTACACCTTC
few	.	TRBV4-1	TRBJ1-1	CASSQDGGRVDTEAFF	TGCGCCAGCAGCCAAGATGGGGGGCGCGTAGACACTGAAGCTTTCTTT
.	TRBD2	TRBV4-1	TRBJ2-1	CASSQGGIAGGYNEQFF	TGCGCCAGCAGCCAAGGCGGAATAGCGGGAGGGTACAATGAGCAGTTCTTC
.	.	TRBV30	TRBJ2-3	CAWTPAYRVSPTDTQYF	TGTGCCTGGACCCCCGCCTACCGTGTTTCACCGACAGATACGCAGTATTTT
.	.	TRBV7-9	TRBJ2-7	CASSLEGTASYEQYF	TGTGCCAGCAGCTTAGAAGGGACGGCCTCCTACGAGCAGTACTTC
.	.	TRBV2	TRBJ2-5	CASSDRETQYF	TGTGCCAGCAGTGACCGGGAGACCCAGTACTTC
once	.	TRBV5-1	TRBJ2-5	CASSLVGGLTGVEAQYF	TGCGCCAGCAGCTTGGTAGGCGGCCTGACGGGTGTCGAGGCCCAGTACTTC
.	.	TRBV7-2	TRBJ2-1	CASSPPLGNEQFF	TGTGCCAGCAGCCCCCCTCTGGGCAATGAGCAGTTCTTC
few	TRBD2	TRBV5-1	TRBJ2-7	CASSLNSGLAAYEQYF	TGCGCCAGCAGCTTAAACTCGGGACTAGCAGCCTACGAGCAGTACTTC
.	TRBD1	TRBV6-5	TRBJ2-4	CASSSDRGKNIQYF	TGTGCCAGCAGTAGCGACAGGGGGAAAAACATTCAGTACTTC
.	.	TRBV5-1	TRBJ1-2	CASSLEHRANGYTF	TGCGCCAGCAGCTTGGAGCACCGGGCGAATGGCTACACCTTC
.	.	TRBV9	TRBJ2-7	CASSPRGTYEQYF	TGTGCCAGCAGCCCCCGGGGCACCTACGAGCAGTACTTC